This TCR beta chain was recorded in a study of T cells in Graves' hyperthyroidism and ophthalmopathy (dated by TCRdb to between 2018 and 2021). Study-level background: Peripheral blood was collected at initial diagnosis, before any treatment. Whether ophthalmopathy could be predicted prospectively was tested in an independent validation cohort made up of about 18 hyperthyroidism patients plus 17 patients who later progressed to ophthalmopathy. In six Graves' hyperthyroidism patients, the study also compared T-cell repertoires from thyroid tissue with T-cell repertoires from blood. After blood sampling, hyperthyroidism patients were treated with methimazole at a starting dose of 30 mg daily, and ophthalmopathy patients were treated with high-dose intravenous methylprednisolone. To identify distinguishing TCR V-J signatures, a discovery cohort of some 100 patients was used, comprising 43 with Graves' ophthalmopathy and around 60 with stable Graves' hyperthyroidism. The roughly 94 discovery patients were randomly divided into training and test sets at a 7:3 ratio. The paper describes TCR Vbeta CDR3 sequencing of around 130 peripheral blood samples, made up of 40 to 45 ophthalmopathy patients, more than 70 hyperthyroidism patients and 17 progressor patients. General study outcomes and caveats: Ophthalmopathy was separated from stable hyperthyroidism by a 13 V-J signature model, with approximately 90% sensitivity and about 84% specificity obtained in cross-validation and 80%/75% obtained in testing. Sample size was not statistically predetermined, and investigators were not blinded to group allocation. In validation, the model predicted progression to ophthalmopathy a median of around six months before onset, with roughly 70% sensitivity and almost 75% specificity. Blood samples also contained most of the expanded thyroid clonotypes (frequency above 0.001), which suggests that blood repertoires may reflect thyroid immune responses.

CDR1 and CDR2, looked up from the germline V gene, are SGHTA and FQGNSA. The CDR3 sequence holds 13 residues, the cysteine and phenylalanine included. Only the CDR3 DNA stays, 39 bases, in frame from base 1. The V and J ends are trimmed by 0 bases and 5 bases, leaving 5 bases between them. Amplification of TCR beta CDR3 regions was carried out from RNA transcripts. A first-round RT-PCR of the TCR CDR3 used the HTBI primer set with the Qiagen OneStep RT-PCR kit. Libraries were constructed in a second round of multiplex PCR, after which size selection and purification were carried out. Paired-end sequencing of the libraries was performed with 100 bp reads on an Illumina HiSeq2000. As for the authors' bioinformatics: SOAPnuke was used to process the raw data, with reads discarded if the reads contained adapters or uncalled bases, had a mean Phred below 15, or lacked an exact constant-primer or identifier match. High-quality paired reads were merged with COPE v1.2.5, and unique nucleotide sequences were defined as clonotypes. MiTCR v1.1 was used to align clonotypes to the IMGT TRBV, TRBD and TRBJ reference segments. The analysis was restricted to V-J combinations with a frequency above 0.0001, which together covered roughly 99% of the repertoires. The TCS score was defined as the ratio of F50 (clonal expansion) to E x V (chaos), calculated using BLOSUM62-based TCRdist between CDR3 peptides within each V-J. Welch's t-statistics and random forest reduced 500 to 650 V-J features to 13, which were used in a naive Bayes classifier (R e1071). Clones were called with MiXCR by TCRdb after fastp trimmed the public reads at Q25, and only in-frame beta chains were retained. Under each unique CDR3 protein, matching rows form one entry showing the most common genes and DNA. None of the V and J calls come from the authors' own analysis; TCRdb made them. A total of fewer than 500,000 distinct CDR3 sequences appear in this sample, roughly 14% of them only once. About 12% of the sample goes to the ten largest clones.

There are many counts of this clonotype. The clone's antigen remains unknown. No much larger clone is present one base from it, and per-base qualities are unavailable. Ophthalmopathy patients had moderately to severely active disease, with a Clinical Activity Score of 3 or more, a NOSPECS grade of 4 or more, and a disease duration of less than 3 months. Exclusion was applied to patients with uncontrolled infections, other autoimmune diseases, pregnancy or lactation. Diagnoses were based on clinical symptoms, serum thyroxine and TRAb, thyroid ultrasound and orbital computed tomography. PBMCs were separated from 10 ml of fresh peripheral blood using Ficoll-Paque density gradient centrifugation. Total RNA was extracted using Trizol reagent, and RNA quality was assessed on an Agilent 2100 Bioanalyzer.

This receptor was taken from a man aged 18-30 years with Graves' ophthalmopathy. The sequence is built from TRBV7-2 and TRBJ2-1, with the D gene call left open. The sequenced sample consisted of blood. The encoded CDR3 is CASSLAADNEQFF. The DNA sequence is as follows: TGTGCCAGCAGCTTAGCGGCGGACAATGAGCAGTTCTTC.